This T cell receptor beta chain originates from a study of blood T cells in healthy people across ages. CDR3 length: 13 residues. Deletions cut 0 bases from V and 3 bases from J, with 8 bases between. From germline, CDR1 is SQVTM and CDR2 ANQGSEA. Then a second PCR, running roughly 7 to 11 cycles, was carried out with a sample-barcoded 5' primer and a J-beta primer mix. TCRdb passed the 5' RACE reads through MiXCR, listing each CDR3 protein once. The sample includes around 800,000 distinct CDR3 sequences, under 30% of them seen just once. This same sample was also part of a study on T cells of mothers and their children. Per that study: The yield was over 9 million TCR beta CDR3 reads from each mother and roughly 3 million from each child. Thymic selection shapes TCR recombination output similarly in related and unrelated pairs.

The clonotype originates from a boy aged 5-17 years in good health. The V and J genes are TRBV29-1 and TRBJ1-1; maybe TRBD1 (5 bases). Sequencing was carried out using blood. The DNA for the CDR3 is TGCAGCGTTGAAGATCAAGGGGACACTGAAGCTTTCTTT. As protein: CSVEDQGDTEAFF.